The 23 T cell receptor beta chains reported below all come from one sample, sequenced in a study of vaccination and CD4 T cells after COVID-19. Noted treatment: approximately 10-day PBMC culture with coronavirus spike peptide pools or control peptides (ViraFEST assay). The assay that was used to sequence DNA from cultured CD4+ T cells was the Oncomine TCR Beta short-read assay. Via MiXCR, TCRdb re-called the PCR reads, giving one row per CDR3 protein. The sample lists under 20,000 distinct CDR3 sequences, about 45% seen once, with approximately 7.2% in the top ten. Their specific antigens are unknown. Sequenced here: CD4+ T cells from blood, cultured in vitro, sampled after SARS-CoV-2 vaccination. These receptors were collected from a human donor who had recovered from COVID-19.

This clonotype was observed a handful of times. The CDR3 here is CASSPRDRDPRDGYTF. The CDR3 coding sequence is TGTGCCAGCAGCCCCCGGGACAGGGATCCTCGGGATGGCTACACCTTC. The V gene is TRBV7-9, the J gene TRBJ1-2; TRBD1 matches 9 bases. CDR1 is SEHNR, CDR2 FQNEAQ, per germline (reference sequence). V trimming: 5 bases; J trimming: 6 bases; junction bases outside the gene matches: 13. There are 16 residues in the CDR3.

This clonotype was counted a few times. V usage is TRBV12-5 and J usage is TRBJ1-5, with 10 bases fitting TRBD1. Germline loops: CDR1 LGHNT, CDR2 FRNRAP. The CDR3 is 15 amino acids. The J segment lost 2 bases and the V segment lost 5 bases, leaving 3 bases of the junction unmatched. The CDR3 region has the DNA TGTGCTAGTGGTCCCGGGACAGGGGGCAATCAGCCCCAGCATTTT. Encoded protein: CASGPGTGGNQPQHF.

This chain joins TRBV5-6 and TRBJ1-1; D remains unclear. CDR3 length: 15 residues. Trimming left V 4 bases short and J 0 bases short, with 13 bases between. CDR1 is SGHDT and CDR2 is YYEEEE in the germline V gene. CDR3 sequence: CASSRRSLLNTEAFF. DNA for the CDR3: TGTGCCAGCAGCAGACGGAGTTTACTGAACACTGAAGCTTTCTTT.

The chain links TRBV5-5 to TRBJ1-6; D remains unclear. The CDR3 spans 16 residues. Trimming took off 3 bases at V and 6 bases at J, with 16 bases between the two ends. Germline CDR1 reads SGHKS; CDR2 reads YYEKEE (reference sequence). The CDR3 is CASSSQAGGSNSPLHF. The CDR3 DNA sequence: TGTGCCAGCAGCTCACAAGCCGGAGGGAGTAATTCACCCCTCCACTTT.

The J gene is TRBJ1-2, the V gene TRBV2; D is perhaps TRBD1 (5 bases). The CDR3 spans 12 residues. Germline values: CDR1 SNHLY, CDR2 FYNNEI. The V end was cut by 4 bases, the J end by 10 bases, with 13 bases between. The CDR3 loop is CASSVAGLVYTF. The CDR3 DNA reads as TGTGCCAGCAGTGTTGCAGGGTTGGTCTACACCTTC.

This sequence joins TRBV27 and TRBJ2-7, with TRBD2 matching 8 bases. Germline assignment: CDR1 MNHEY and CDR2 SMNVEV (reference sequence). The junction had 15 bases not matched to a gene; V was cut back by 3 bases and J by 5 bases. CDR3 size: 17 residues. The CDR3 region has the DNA TGTGCCAGCAGTTTTTTAACTCGCGGGGGGTCTGGGAACGAGCAGTACTTC. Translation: CASSFLTRGGSGNEQYF.

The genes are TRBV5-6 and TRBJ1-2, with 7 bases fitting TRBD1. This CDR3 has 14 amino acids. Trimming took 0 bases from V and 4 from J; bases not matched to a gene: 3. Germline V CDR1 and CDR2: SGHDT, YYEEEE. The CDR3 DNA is TGTGCCAGCAGCTTGGTTGACAGGGCCTATGGCTACACCTTC. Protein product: CASSLVDRAYGYTF.

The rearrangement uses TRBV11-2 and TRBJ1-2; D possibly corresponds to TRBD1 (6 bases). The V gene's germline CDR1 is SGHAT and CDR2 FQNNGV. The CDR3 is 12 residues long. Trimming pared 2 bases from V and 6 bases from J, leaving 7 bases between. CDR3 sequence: CASSLQGNGYTF. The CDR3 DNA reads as TGTGCCAGCAGCTTACAGGGGAATGGCTACACCTTC.

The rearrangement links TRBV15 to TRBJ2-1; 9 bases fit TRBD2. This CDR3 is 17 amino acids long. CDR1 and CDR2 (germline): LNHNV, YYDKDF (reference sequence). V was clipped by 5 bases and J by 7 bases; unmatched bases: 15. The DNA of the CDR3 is TGTGCCACCAGCCTGGAGGCGCCGACTAGCGGAGGAAATGAGCAGTTCTTC. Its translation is CATSLEAPTSGGNEQFF.

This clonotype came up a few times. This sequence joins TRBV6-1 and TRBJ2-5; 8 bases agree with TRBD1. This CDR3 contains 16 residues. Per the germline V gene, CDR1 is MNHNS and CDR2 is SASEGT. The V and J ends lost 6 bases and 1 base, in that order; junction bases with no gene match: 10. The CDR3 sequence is CASSSTGTGRQETQYF. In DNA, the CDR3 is TGTGCCAGCAGCTCAACCGGGACAGGCCGCCAAGAGACCCAGTACTTC.

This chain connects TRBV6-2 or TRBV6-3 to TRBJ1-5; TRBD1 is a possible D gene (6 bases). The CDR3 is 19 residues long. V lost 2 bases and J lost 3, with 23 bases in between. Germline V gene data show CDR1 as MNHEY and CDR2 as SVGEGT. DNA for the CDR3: TGTGCCAGCAGTTACGGTAACGGGCAGGGGATTTTGTACAATCAGCCCCAGCATTTT. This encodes CASSYGNGQGILYNQPQHF.

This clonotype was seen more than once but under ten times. CDR3 amino acids: CASSVLAGVKNYEQYF. CDR3 DNA: TGTGCCAGCAGTGTTTTGGCGGGGGTCAAGAACTACGAGCAGTACTTC. The V gene is TRBV2, the J gene TRBJ2-7; 7 nucleotides match TRBD2. The V and J ends lost 4 bases and 3 bases, in that order; junction bases with no gene match: 12. CDR3 length: 16 amino acids. Germline assignment: CDR1 SNHLY and CDR2 FYNNEI.

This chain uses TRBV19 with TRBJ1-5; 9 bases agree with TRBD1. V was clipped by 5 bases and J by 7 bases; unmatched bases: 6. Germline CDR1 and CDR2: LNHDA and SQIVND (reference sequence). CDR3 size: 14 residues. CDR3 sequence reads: CASSPQTGGQPQHF. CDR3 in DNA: TGTGCCAGTAGTCCTCAGACAGGGGGACAGCCCCAGCATTTT.

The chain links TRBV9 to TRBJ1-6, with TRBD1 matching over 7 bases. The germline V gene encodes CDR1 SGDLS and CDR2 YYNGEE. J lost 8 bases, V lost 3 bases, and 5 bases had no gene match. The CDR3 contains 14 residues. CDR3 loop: CASSEGAEDSPLHF. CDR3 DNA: TGTGCCAGCAGCGAGGGGGCCGAGGATTCACCCCTCCACTTT.

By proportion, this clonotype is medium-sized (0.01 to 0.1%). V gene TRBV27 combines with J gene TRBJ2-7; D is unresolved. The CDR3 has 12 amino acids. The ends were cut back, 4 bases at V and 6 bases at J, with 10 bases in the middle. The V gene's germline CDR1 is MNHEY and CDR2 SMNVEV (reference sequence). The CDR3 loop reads CASSSTLREQYF. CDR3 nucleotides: TGTGCCAGCAGTTCGACGCTACGCGAGCAGTACTTC.

CDR3 protein: CSAQHGGSRNEQFF. Here the CDR3 DNA reads TGCAGTGCCCAGCACGGCGGGTCTCGCAATGAGCAGTTCTTC. The rearrangement joins TRBV20-1 to TRBJ2-1; D is perhaps TRBD2 (5 bases). The CDR3 consists of 14 residues. Germline CDR1 DFQATT, CDR2 SNEGSKA (reference sequence). The V and J ends lost 6 bases and 6 bases respectively, with 18 bases between them.

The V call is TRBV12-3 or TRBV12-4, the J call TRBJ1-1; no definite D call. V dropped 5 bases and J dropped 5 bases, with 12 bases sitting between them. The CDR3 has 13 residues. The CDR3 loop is CASSTLTGTEAFF. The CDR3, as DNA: TGTGCCAGCAGTACTCTCACGGGGACTGAAGCTTTCTTT.

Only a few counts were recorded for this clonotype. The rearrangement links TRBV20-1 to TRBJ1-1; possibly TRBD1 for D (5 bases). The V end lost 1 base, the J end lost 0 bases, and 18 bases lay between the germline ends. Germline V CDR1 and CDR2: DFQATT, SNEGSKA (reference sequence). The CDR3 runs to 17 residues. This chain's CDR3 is CSARAFLPGPMNTEAFF. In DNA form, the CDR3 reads TGCAGTGCTAGAGCTTTTCTACCGGGGCCCATGAACACTGAAGCTTTCTTT.

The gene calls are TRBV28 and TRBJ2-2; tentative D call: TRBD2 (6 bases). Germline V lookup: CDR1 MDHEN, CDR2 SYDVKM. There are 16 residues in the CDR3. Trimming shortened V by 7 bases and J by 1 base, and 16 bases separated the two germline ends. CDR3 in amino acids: CASIQSGWLNTGELFF. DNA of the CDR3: TGTGCCAGCATCCAAAGCGGGTGGTTGAACACCGGGGAGCTGTTTTTT.

Written as DNA, the CDR3 is TGCAGTGCTAGACCCTCGACAGGGGAGAGACAGCCCCAGCATTTT. It is translated as CSARPSTGERQPQHF. The V call is TRBV20-1, the J call TRBJ1-5; 8 bases are shared with TRBD1. Germline V CDR1 and CDR2: DFQATT, SNEGSKA (reference sequence). V lost 2 bases to trimming and J lost 7 bases; unmatched junction nucleotides: 10. The CDR3 is made up of 15 amino acids.

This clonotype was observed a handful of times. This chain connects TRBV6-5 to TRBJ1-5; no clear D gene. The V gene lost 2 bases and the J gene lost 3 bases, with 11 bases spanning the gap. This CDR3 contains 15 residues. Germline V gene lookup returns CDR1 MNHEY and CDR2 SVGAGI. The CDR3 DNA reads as TGTGCCAGCAGTTACACCTCAGGACCCAATCAGCCCCAGCATTTT. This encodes CASSYTSGPNQPQHF.

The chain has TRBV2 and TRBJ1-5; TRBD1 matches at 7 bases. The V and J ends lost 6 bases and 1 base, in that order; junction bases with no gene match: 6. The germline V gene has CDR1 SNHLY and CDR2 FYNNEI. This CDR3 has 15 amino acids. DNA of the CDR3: TGTGCCAGCAGGAAGTCAGGGGGAAGCAATCAGCCCCAGCATTTT. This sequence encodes CASRKSGGSNQPQHF.

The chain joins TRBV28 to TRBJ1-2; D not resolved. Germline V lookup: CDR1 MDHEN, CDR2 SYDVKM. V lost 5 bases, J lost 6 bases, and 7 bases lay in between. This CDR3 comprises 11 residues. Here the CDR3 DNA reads TGTGCCAGCAGTCTTCCCAATGGCTACACCTTC. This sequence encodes CASSLPNGYTF.